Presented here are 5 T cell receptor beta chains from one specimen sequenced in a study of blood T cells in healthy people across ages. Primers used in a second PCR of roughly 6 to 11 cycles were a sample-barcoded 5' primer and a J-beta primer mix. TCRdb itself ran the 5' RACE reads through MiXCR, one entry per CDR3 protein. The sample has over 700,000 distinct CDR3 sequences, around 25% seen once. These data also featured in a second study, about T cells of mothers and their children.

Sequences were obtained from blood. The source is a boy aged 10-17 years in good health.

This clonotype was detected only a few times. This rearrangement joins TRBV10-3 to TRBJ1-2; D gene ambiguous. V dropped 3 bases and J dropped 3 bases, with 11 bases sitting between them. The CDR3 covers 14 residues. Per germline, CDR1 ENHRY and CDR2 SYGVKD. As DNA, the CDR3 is TGTGCCATCAGTGATGAGGTCACTTACTATGGCTACACCTTC. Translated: CAISDEVTYYGYTF.

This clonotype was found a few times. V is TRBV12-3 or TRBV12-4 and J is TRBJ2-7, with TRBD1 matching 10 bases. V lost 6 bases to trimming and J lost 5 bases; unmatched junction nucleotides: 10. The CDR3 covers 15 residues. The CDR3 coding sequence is TGTGCCAGCAGCAAAAAAGACAGGGGGCTAAACGAGCAGTACTTC. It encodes CASSKKDRGLNEQYF.

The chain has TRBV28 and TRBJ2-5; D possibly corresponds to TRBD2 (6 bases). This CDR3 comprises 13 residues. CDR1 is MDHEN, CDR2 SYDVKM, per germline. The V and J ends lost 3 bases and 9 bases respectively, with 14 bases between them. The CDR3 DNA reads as TGTGCCAGCAGTTTTGGGACTCCGGGGCCCCAGTACTTC. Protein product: CASSFGTPGPQYF.

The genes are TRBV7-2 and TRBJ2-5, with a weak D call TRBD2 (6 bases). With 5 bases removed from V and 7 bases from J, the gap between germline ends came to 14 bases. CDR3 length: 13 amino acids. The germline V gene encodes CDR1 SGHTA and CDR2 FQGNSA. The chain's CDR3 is CASSTDYFATQYF. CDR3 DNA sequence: TGTGCCAGCAGCACGGACTATTTCGCGACCCAGTACTTC.

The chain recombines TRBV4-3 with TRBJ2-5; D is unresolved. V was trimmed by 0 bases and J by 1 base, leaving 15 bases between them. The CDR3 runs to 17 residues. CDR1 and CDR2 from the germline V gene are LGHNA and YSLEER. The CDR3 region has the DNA TGCGCCAGCAGCCAAGATCTGGAAACGGGCTTCCAAGAGACCCAGTACTTC. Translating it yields CASSQDLETGFQETQYF.